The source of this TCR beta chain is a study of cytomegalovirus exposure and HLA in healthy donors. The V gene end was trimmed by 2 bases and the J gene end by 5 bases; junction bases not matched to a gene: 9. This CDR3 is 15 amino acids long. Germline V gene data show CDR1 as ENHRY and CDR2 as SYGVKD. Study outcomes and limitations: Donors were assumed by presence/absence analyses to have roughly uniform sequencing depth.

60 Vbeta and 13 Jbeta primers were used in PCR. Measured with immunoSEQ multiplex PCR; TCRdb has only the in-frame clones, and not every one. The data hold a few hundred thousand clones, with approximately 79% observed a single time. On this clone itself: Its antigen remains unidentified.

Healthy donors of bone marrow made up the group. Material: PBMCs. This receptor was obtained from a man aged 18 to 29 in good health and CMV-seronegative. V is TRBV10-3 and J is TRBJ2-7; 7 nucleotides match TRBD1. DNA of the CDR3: TGTGCCATCAGTGAGCCGACATGGGACAGAAACGAGCAGTACTTC. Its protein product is CAISEPTWDRNEQYF.